Listed here are 30 T cell receptor beta chains from one sample, sequenced in a study of T cells after yellow fever vaccination. TCRdb reprocessed the 5' RACE reads via MiXCR and lists one record per CDR3 protein. Of about 320,000 distinct CDR3 sequences listed, about an eighth were seen once; the top ten hold approximately 3.4%. Source: CD4+ T cells sorted from PBMCs, taken 15 days after the yellow fever booster vaccination. The receptor set was obtained from a man between 18 and 35 years old who received the YFV17D yellow fever vaccine.

The chain is built from TRBV11-2 and TRBJ1-2; D is perhaps TRBD1 (5 bases). The CDR3 totals 14 residues. Germline CDR1 reads SGHAT; CDR2 reads FQNNGV. V was trimmed by 4 bases and J by 5 bases, leaving 14 bases between them. CDR3 sequence reads: CASSSSGGPYGYTF. DNA for the CDR3: TGTGCCAGCAGCTCCTCCGGGGGACCATATGGCTACACCTTC.

V usage is TRBV6-2 or TRBV6-3 and J usage is TRBJ2-7; 7 nucleotides align to TRBD1. Germline loops: CDR1 MNHEY, CDR2 SVGEGT. V trimming: 7 bases; J trimming: 3 bases; junction bases outside the gene matches: 12. The CDR3 sequence is 15 residues long. The CDR3 DNA follows: TGTGCCAGCAACCGTAATACAGGGGCTCTCTACGAGCAGTACTTC. As protein: CASNRNTGALYEQYF.

The sample holds a few counts of this clonotype. The chain links TRBV9 to TRBJ2-2; 9 nucleotides line up with TRBD1. CDR1 is SGDLS, CDR2 YYNGEE, per germline. The V and J ends lost 0 bases and 6 bases, in that order; junction bases with no gene match: 3. This CDR3 is built from 15 residues. This chain's CDR3 is CASSVVDRGSGELFF. The CDR3 DNA sequence: TGTGCCAGCAGCGTAGTGGACAGGGGCTCCGGGGAGCTGTTTTTT.

The rearrangement links TRBV19 to TRBJ2-1; 7 positions match TRBD1. Germline V lookup: CDR1 LNHDA, CDR2 SQIVND (reference sequence). J lost 8 bases, V lost 5 bases, and 9 bases had no gene match. CDR3 length: 14 amino acids. The CDR3 nucleotides read TGTGCCAGTAGTGGGCCGGACAGGTCCCATGAGCAGTTCTTC. This sequence encodes CASSGPDRSHEQFF.

This clonotype was seen more than once but under ten times. This chain links TRBV3-1 with TRBJ1-6; tentative D call: TRBD1 (5 bases). Germline assignment: CDR1 LGHDT and CDR2 YNNKEL (reference sequence). The CDR3 sequence is 14 residues long. The ends were cut back, 5 bases at V and 6 bases at J, with 11 bases in the middle. CDR3: CASSRGSVNSPLHF. DNA for the CDR3: TGTGCCAGCAGCAGGGGCTCGGTTAATTCACCCCTCCACTTT.

The J gene is TRBJ1-6, the V gene TRBV2; D unclear. This CDR3 is built from 14 residues. Per the germline V gene, CDR1 is SNHLY and CDR2 is FYNNEI. The V and J ends lost 5 bases and 10 bases respectively, with 15 bases between them. This chain's CDR3 is CASSLRGGGSPLHF. CDR3 nucleotide sequence: TGTGCCAGCAGTCTCCGCGGTGGTGGCTCACCCCTCCACTTT. Complete variable domain (other parts from reference TRBV2 and TRBJ1-6): EPEVTQTPSHQVTQMGQEVILRCVPISNHLYFYWYRQILGQKVEFLVSFYNNEISEKSEIFDDQFSVERPDGSNFTLKIRSTKLEDSAMYFCASSLRGGGSPLHFGNGTRLTVT.

The chain is built from TRBV10-3 and TRBJ2-7, with D possibly called TRBD1 or TRBD2 (5 bases each). Trimming removed 6 bases at V and 3 bases at J, with 18 bases between. The germline V gene has CDR1 ENHRY and CDR2 SYGVKD. This CDR3 is built from 15 residues. This CDR3 is CAIRPGRDLIYEQYF. The CDR3 DNA reads TGTGCCATCAGACCGGGACGGGATTTAATCTACGAGCAGTACTTC.

This clonotype was counted many times. The chain has TRBV6-2 or TRBV6-3 and TRBJ1-5, with a possible D match to TRBD1 (5 bases). The CDR3 is 17 residues long. Trimming pared 0 bases from V and 3 bases from J, leaving 15 bases between. Germline V gives CDR1 MNHEY, CDR2 SVGEGT. The CDR3 is CASSYSFGRVINQPQHF. The CDR3 DNA follows: TGTGCCAGCAGTTACTCGTTCGGCAGGGTGATCAATCAGCCCCAGCATTTT.

Notes on this clonotype: This may come from a read error, since a much larger clone is one base off. The chain couples TRBV18 to TRBJ2-1; 7 nucleotides agree with TRBD1. Germline values: CDR1 KGHSH, CDR2 LQKENI. CDR3 size: 14 residues. CDR3 in amino acids: CASSFTGVDGEQLF. Here the CDR3 DNA reads TGTGCCAGCTCGTTCACAGGGGTGGATGGTGAGCAGTTATTC.

This clonotype was observed a handful of times. This chain uses TRBV28 with TRBJ1-5, with a weak D call TRBD1 (6 bases). Germline loops: CDR1 MDHEN, CDR2 SYDVKM. Trimming removed 4 bases from V and 6 bases from J, with 13 bases in between. CDR3 length: 14 residues. CDR3 residues: CASSSPGAGQPQHF. The CDR3 coding sequence is TGTGCCAGCAGTTCCCCGGGGGCGGGTCAGCCCCAGCATTTT.

A few counts support this clonotype. This chain links TRBV20-1 with TRBJ1-6; a weak D match, TRBD1 (6 bases). V lost 2 bases and J 9 bases, leaving 14 bases between the germline ends. CDR1 is DFQATT, CDR2 SNEGSKA, per germline (reference sequence). This CDR3 has 14 residues. CDR3 DNA: TGCAGTGCTAGAAAGGGGGTCTCGGCTTCACCCCTCCACTTT. As protein: CSARKGVSASPLHF.

Only a few counts were recorded for this clonotype. The gene calls are TRBV9 and TRBJ2-2; TRBD1 matches 8 bases. This CDR3 comprises 19 residues. The V and J ends lost 4 bases and 0 bases, in that order; junction bases with no gene match: 14. From germline, CDR1 is SGDLS and CDR2 YYNGEE. The CDR3 coding sequence is TGTGCCAGCAGCCCCCTCAGTTCCGGACAGGGAACGAACACCGGGGAGCTGTTTTTT. Translating it yields CASSPLSSGQGTNTGELFF.

This clonotype was seen a few times. The rearrangement uses TRBV4-2 and TRBJ2-3; D remains unclear. Germline values: CDR1 LGHNA, CDR2 YNFKEQ. Trimming took off 0 bases at V and 6 bases at J, with 1 base between the two ends. The CDR3 contains 11 residues. CDR3 sequence reads: CASSQEDTQYF. CDR3 in DNA: TGTGCCAGCAGCCAAGAGGATACGCAGTATTTT.

The V and J genes are TRBV3-1 and TRBJ2-5, with TRBD2 identical over 9 bases. CDR3 length: 16 residues. V gave up 4 bases and J gave up 3 bases; unmatched junction bases: 9. CDR1 LGHDT and CDR2 YNNKEL come from the germline V gene (reference sequence). The CDR3: CASSRGAASGEETQYF. The CDR3 DNA sequence: TGTGCCAGCAGCCGGGGGGCGGCTAGCGGGGAAGAGACCCAGTACTTC.

This clonotype was found a few times. V and J are TRBV19 and TRBJ1-1, with a tentative D call TRBD1 (6 bases). The germline V and J ends were trimmed by 7 bases and 4 bases, with 16 bases remaining between them. This CDR3 has 14 amino acids. Germline assignment: CDR1 LNHDA and CDR2 SQIVND (reference sequence). Written as DNA, the CDR3 is TGTGCCAGTACCCTACAGGGATTAGGCACTGAAGCTTTCTTT. It translates to CASTLQGLGTEAFF. Variable domain in full (rest from reference TRBV19 and TRBJ1-1): DGGITQSPKYLFRKEGQNVTLSCEQNLNHDAMYWYRQDPGQGLRLIYYSQIVNDFQKGDIAEGYSVSREKKESFPLTVTSAQKNPTAFYLCASTLQGLGTEAFFGQGTRLTVV.

This CDR3 reads CASSLTRDGNTEAFF. The CDR3 DNA follows: TGTGCCAGCAGTTTAACCCGGGACGGGAATACTGAAGCTTTCTTT. The chain employs TRBV12-3 or TRBV12-4 and TRBJ1-1; possibly TRBD1 for D (5 bases). The CDR3 is made up of 15 amino acids. Trimming shortened V by 2 bases and J by 5 bases, and 15 bases separated the two germline ends.

This clonotype was detected a few times. The CDR3 bases are TGCGCCAGCAGCCATATGGAGGCTGGCACTGAAGCTTTCTTT. It translates to CASSHMEAGTEAFF. The chain recombines TRBV4-1 with TRBJ1-1; no clear D gene. The CDR3 totals 14 residues. Germline values: CDR1 MGHRA, CDR2 YSYEKL. V shed 3 bases and J shed 4 bases, with 12 bases lying between them.

This clonotype was seen repeatedly, ten times or more. The genes are TRBV15 and TRBJ2-5; D is unclear. The CDR3 runs to 12 residues. Germline V gives CDR1 LNHNV, CDR2 YYDKDF (reference sequence). Deletions cut 5 bases from V and 5 bases from J, with 9 bases between. The CDR3, as DNA: TGTGCCACCAGCCCTGGTGGGGAGACCCAGTACTTC. This sequence encodes CATSPGGETQYF.

The table lists this clonotype with a few counts. The chain uses TRBV28 and TRBJ1-1, with D possibly matching TRBD1 (5 bases). The V and J ends lost 4 bases and 5 bases respectively, with 17 bases between them. The CDR3 contains 15 residues. The germline V gene has CDR1 MDHEN and CDR2 SYDVKM. The CDR3 loop reads CASSSRDLVRTEAFF. In DNA form, the CDR3 reads TGTGCCAGCAGTTCACGGGACCTCGTGCGGACTGAAGCTTTCTTT.

This clonotype came up many times. The rearrangement joins TRBV2 to TRBJ2-7; 8 nucleotides agree with TRBD1. This CDR3 region has 14 residues. Germline-derived CDR1 and CDR2 are SNHLY and FYNNEI. Trimming took 2 bases from V and 9 from J; bases not matched to a gene: 9. The CDR3 loop is CASSESPGGIRQYV. CDR3 nucleotide sequence: TGTGCCAGCAGTGAATCTCCAGGGGGCATTCGGCAGTACGTC.

V gene TRBV5-1 combines with J gene TRBJ1-1; no definite D call. With 0 bases removed from V and 8 bases from J, the gap between germline ends came to 14 bases. The CDR3 sequence is 14 residues long. In germline, CDR1 is SGHRS, CDR2 YFSETQ. CDR3 DNA: TGCGCCAGCAGCTTGGCCGTAATGCCAGCGGAAGCTTTCTTT. The encoded protein is CASSLAVMPAEAFF.

The chain uses TRBV6-1 and TRBJ2-5; TRBD2 is a possible D gene (6 bases). The ends were cut back, 7 bases at V and 4 bases at J, with 16 bases in the middle. The CDR3 contains 14 residues. Germline CDR1 and CDR2: MNHNS and SASEGT. CDR3 residues: CASIRGTTGETQYF. The CDR3 region has the DNA TGTGCCAGCATTCGGGGGACCACCGGAGAGACCCAGTACTTC.

In its sample, this clonotype was seen many times. The chain carries TRBV5-5 and TRBJ1-3, with 7 bases fitting TRBD1. Germline-derived CDR1 and CDR2 are SGHKS and YYEKEE (reference sequence). The V gene end was trimmed by 7 bases and the J gene end by 4 bases; junction bases not matched to a gene: 8. The length of the CDR3 is 14 residues. As DNA, the CDR3 is TGTGCCAGCTCACAGGGGCCCGCGGGAAACACCATATATTTT. Its translation is CASSQGPAGNTIYF.

The rearrangement links TRBV4-2 to TRBJ2-1; 8 bases fit TRBD2. V shed 1 base and J 6 bases; nucleotides not matched to a gene: 5. CDR3 length equals 15 residues. Germline V gene lookup returns CDR1 LGHNA and CDR2 YNFKEQ. CDR3 residues: CASSQVGRGANEQFF. CDR3 sequence (DNA): TGTGCCAGCAGCCAAGTCGGGCGGGGGGCCAATGAGCAGTTCTTC.

V usage is TRBV9 and J usage is TRBJ2-1, with D possibly TRBD2 on 6 matching bases. CDR1 is SGDLS, CDR2 YYNGEE, per germline. The V end lost 0 bases, the J end lost 4 bases, and 11 bases lay between the germline ends. The CDR3 length is 15 residues. The CDR3 spells CASSVELARYNEQFF. DNA for the CDR3: TGTGCCAGCAGCGTAGAGCTAGCGCGGTACAATGAGCAGTTCTTC.

The chain uses TRBV6-6 and TRBJ2-1; D possibly corresponds to TRBD2 (6 bases). This CDR3 has 15 residues. CDR1 is MNHNY, CDR2 SVGAGI, per germline (reference sequence). V was clipped by 2 bases and J by 0 bases, with 8 bases between them. CDR3 sequence: CASSYGGSSYNEQFF. The DNA of the CDR3 is TGTGCCAGCAGTTACGGAGGGAGCTCCTACAATGAGCAGTTCTTC.

This clonotype was detected only a few times. The V and J genes are TRBV7-9 and TRBJ2-3, with D perhaps given as TRBD1 or TRBD2 (6 bases each). The CDR3 has 17 residues. V lost 6 bases and J 3 bases, leaving 22 bases between the germline ends. The V gene's germline CDR1 is SEHNR and CDR2 FQNEAQ (reference sequence). This chain's CDR3 is CASRPARGQGGTDTQYF. The CDR3, as DNA: TGTGCCAGCAGACCCGCACGCGGCCAAGGGGGGACAGATACGCAGTATTTT.

This clonotype was seen only a few times. The DNA of the CDR3 is TGTGCCAGCAGCTTAGATCGAGACAGGGGGCGTGAGACCCAGTACTTC. Encoded protein: CASSLDRDRGRETQYF. This chain connects TRBV11-2 to TRBJ2-5; 10 positions agree with TRBD1. V trimming: 0 bases; J trimming: 5 bases; junction bases outside the gene matches: 6. This CDR3 is built from 16 residues. In germline, CDR1 is SGHAT, CDR2 FQNNGV.

This chain joins TRBV5-1 and TRBJ1-6; D uncertain. CDR3 length: 15 residues. Germline-derived CDR1 and CDR2 are SGHRS and YFSETQ. The V end lost 4 bases, the J end lost 10 bases, and 18 bases lay between the germline ends. The CDR3 sequence is CASSPASDLPSPLHF. Written as DNA, the CDR3 is TGCGCCAGCAGCCCCGCTTCTGATCTCCCGTCACCCCTCCACTTT. The whole variable domain, remainder taken from reference TRBV5-1 and TRBJ1-6, is KAGVTQTPRYLIKTRGQQVTLSCSPISGHRSVSWYQQTPGQGLQFLFEYFSETQRNKGNFPGRFSGRQFSNSRSEMNVSTLELGDSALYLCASSPASDLPSPLHFGNGTRLTVT.

There are many counts of this clonotype. The chain joins TRBV7-9 to TRBJ2-6; D is undetermined. The germline V gene has CDR1 SEHNR and CDR2 FQNEAQ (reference sequence). The CDR3 has 16 residues. The V end was cut by 5 bases, the J end by 0 bases, with 11 bases between. CDR3 nucleotide sequence: TGTGCCAGCAGCAACGACCCGAGCTCTGGGGCCAACGTCCTGACTTTC. This codes for CASSNDPSSGANVLTF.